This TCR beta chain was sequenced during a study of identifying expanded T cells in peripheral blood. Regarding the study as a whole: Technical replicates showed approximately 1.2 changed clones; roughly two weeks around 15; four weeks 19.

Here immunoSEQ multiplex PCR was the method, and the copy in TCRdb shows in-frame clones only, minus some. The data show 70,000 to 100,000 clones, with approximately 90% seen just once and about 20% held by the top ten. Trimming removed 2 bases at V and 2 bases at J, with 4 bases between. The CDR3 is 12 amino acids. The germline V gene has CDR1 MNHNS and CDR2 SASEGT. Concerning this clone itself: The target antigen is unknown.

During the collection period, no donor immune events like infections were recorded. This receptor was identified in a person between 18 and 75 years old in good health. This sequence joins TRBV6-1 and TRBJ2-7; no reliable D call. The specimen sequenced was blood. In nucleotides, the CDR3 is TGTGCCAGCAGTGAACAGACCTACGAGCAGTACTTC. Residues: CASSEQTYEQYF.